These 21 T cell receptor beta chains share one sample of origin, sequenced in a study of PD-1 blockade in classical Hodgkin lymphoma. Here immunoSEQ multiplex PCR was the method, and the copy in TCRdb shows in-frame clones only, minus some. This sample has 90,000 to 100,000 clones, with more than 90% found just once. With no exception, relapse followed autologous stem cell transplantation in all patients, and brentuximab vedotin exposure varied. The material sequenced was peripheral blood mononuclear cells (PBMCs), taken at baseline. The receptor source for this set is a human donor with classical Hodgkin lymphoma.

This chain joins TRBV28 and TRBJ1-4; no definite D call. Germline assignment: CDR1 MDHEN and CDR2 SYDVKM. The CDR3 runs 17 residues. Between the trimmed V and J ends, which lost 5 bases and 0 bases, there was a span of 16 bases. The chain's CDR3 is CASSLGLGSPTNEKLFF. The CDR3 DNA is TGTGCCAGCAGTCTGGGTCTAGGCAGCCCAACTAATGAAAAACTGTTTTTT.

This chain uses TRBV2 with TRBJ2-5; D is uncertain. Trimming removed 4 bases at V and 1 base at J, with 13 bases between. The CDR3 consists of 15 residues. CDR1 is SNHLY, CDR2 FYNNEI, per germline. The CDR3: CASSGGRRLQETQYF. The CDR3 DNA reads as TGTGCCAGCAGTGGAGGACGGCGACTCCAAGAGACCCAGTACTTC.

The gene calls are TRBV5-1 and TRBJ2-5; TRBD2 matches 8 bases. Germline CDR1 reads SGHRS; CDR2 reads YFSETQ. V lost 2 bases, J lost 0 bases, and 9 bases stayed unmatched. The CDR3 has 17 amino acids. CDR3 region: CASSLGLSGANQETQYF. CDR3 nucleotides: TGCGCCAGCAGCTTAGGCCTTAGCGGGGCTAACCAAGAGACCCAGTACTTC. The full variable domain, with the rest looked up from reference TRBV5-1 and TRBJ2-5, is KAGVTQTPRYLIKTRGQQVTLSCSPISGHRSVSWYQQTPGQGLQFLFEYFSETQRNKGNFPGRFSGRQFSNSRSEMNVSTLELGDSALYLCASSLGLSGANQETQYFGPGTRLLVL.

CDR3 coding DNA: TGTGCCAGCAGCCCAACAGGGCTCCAAGAGACCCAGTACTTC. Its translation is CASSPTGLQETQYF. The gene calls are TRBV2 and TRBJ2-5; tentative D call: TRBD1 (6 bases). This CDR3 has 14 amino acids. Germline CDR1 reads SNHLY; CDR2 reads FYNNEI. V lost 6 bases and J lost 1, with 12 bases in between. The full variable domain, in which reference TRBV2 and TRBJ2-5 provide the parts outside the CDR3, is EPEVTQTPSHQVTQMGQEVILRCVPISNHLYFYWYRQILGQKVEFLVSFYNNEISEKSEIFDDQFSVERPDGSNFTLKIRSTKLEDSAMYFCASSPTGLQETQYFGPGTRLLVL.

The rearrangement links TRBV14 to TRBJ2-3, with D perhaps matching TRBD1 (5 bases). The CDR3 runs to 13 residues. V lost 7 bases, J lost 1 base, and 9 bases lay in between. Germline V gene sequence: CDR1 SGHDN, CDR2 FVKESK. In nucleotides, the CDR3 is TGTGCCAGCAACCTAGGGGGCACAGATACGCAGTATTTT. Protein product: CASNLGGTDTQYF.

J is TRBJ1-5 and V is TRBV11-2, with 7 nucleotides matching TRBD1. This CDR3 region has 17 residues. The germline CDR1 and CDR2 sequences are SGHAT and FQNNGV. The trim removed 0 bases at V and 5 bases at J, leaving 10 bases unmatched. CDR3 in DNA: TGTGCCAGCAGCTTAGAACCGGGAACAGGGGTGGATCAGCCCCAGCATTTT. It is translated as CASSLEPGTGVDQPQHF.

V usage is TRBV6-1 and J usage is TRBJ1-5; maybe TRBD1 (5 bases). The CDR3 length is 17 residues. CDR1 is MNHNS and CDR2 is SASEGT in the germline V gene. Between the trimmed V and J ends, which lost 0 bases and 2 bases, there was a span of 14 bases. CDR3 sequence (DNA): TGTGCCAGCAGTGAAGCTTGGGGGGGGATTGGCAATCAGCCCCAGCATTTT. This gives the protein CASSEAWGGIGNQPQHF.

V is TRBV7-3 and J is TRBJ2-3; D is possibly TRBD2 (6 bases). From germline, CDR1 is SGHTA and CDR2 FQGTGA. Between the trimmed V and J ends, which lost 3 bases and 0 bases, there was a span of 7 bases. The CDR3 totals 14 residues. This chain's CDR3 is CASSLGRSTDTQYF. The CDR3 nucleotides are TGTGCCAGCAGCTTGGGGAGGAGCACAGATACGCAGTATTTT.

CDR3 amino acids: CASSSPGQTNYGYTF. CDR3 coding DNA: TGTGCCAGCAGCTCTCCGGGGCAAACTAACTATGGCTACACCTTC. The chain combines TRBV11-2 with TRBJ1-2; D is possibly TRBD1 (5 bases). The CDR3 contains 15 residues. Germline loops: CDR1 SGHAT, CDR2 FQNNGV. V lost 4 bases and J lost 0, with 12 bases in between.

J is TRBJ2-7 and V is TRBV5-4; D is uncertain. Per germline, CDR1 SGHNT and CDR2 YYREEE (reference sequence). The CDR3 extends over 14 amino acids. Trimming shortened V by 4 bases and J by 0 bases, and 11 bases separated the two germline ends. The CDR3 here is CASSQEMSSYEQYF. In nucleotides, the CDR3 is TGTGCCAGCAGCCAAGAAATGAGCTCCTACGAGCAGTACTTC.

The V gene is TRBV28, the J gene TRBJ1-2; the D gene is possibly TRBD1 (5 bases). Germline lookup yields CDR1 MDHEN and CDR2 SYDVKM. V was clipped by 4 bases and J by 4 bases, with 13 bases between them. The CDR3 length is 14 residues. DNA for the CDR3: TGTGCCAGCAGTTCCCCCTCGGGGGGCTATGGCTACACCTTC. It encodes CASSSPSGGYGYTF.

Only a few counts were recorded for this clone. The chain carries TRBV27 and TRBJ2-3; the D gene is possibly TRBD1 (6 bases). This CDR3 has 13 residues. The germline V and J ends were trimmed by 11 bases and 5 bases, with 17 bases remaining between them. CDR1 and CDR2 from the germline V gene are MNHEY and SMNVEV (reference sequence). The CDR3 DNA reads as TGTGCCGCTATTGGGGGCGCGGGAGATACGCAGTATTTT. Amino acids: CAAIGGAGDTQYF.

Only one count was recorded for this clone. The V and J genes are TRBV4-1 and TRBJ2-5; TRBD2 aligns across 7 bases. Germline-derived CDR1 and CDR2 are MGHRA and YSYEKL. The CDR3 has 15 residues. The J segment lost 3 bases and the V segment lost 4 bases, leaving 8 bases of the junction unmatched. The CDR3 coding sequence is TGCGCCAGCAGCCTCTTGGGACTACCGAAAGAGACCCAGTACTTC. Its protein is CASSLLGLPKETQYF.

This clone was detected only once. The chain has TRBV28 and TRBJ2-2; possible D gene TRBD1, 6 bases. CDR3 length equals 13 residues. Trimming left V 1 base short and J 7 bases short, with 7 bases between. The V gene's germline CDR1 is MDHEN and CDR2 SYDVKM. The CDR3 is CASSLLGGGELFF. The CDR3 nucleotides are TGTGCCAGCAGTTTATTAGGGGGCGGGGAGCTGTTTTTT. The full variable domain, completed using reference TRBV28 and TRBJ2-2, is DVKVTQSSRYLVKRTGEKVFLECVQDMDHENMFWYRQDPGLGLRLIYFSYDVKMKEKGDIPEGYSVSREKKERFSLILESASTNQTSMYLCASSLLGGGELFFGEGSRLTVL.

This CDR3 reads CSVADRNSNQPQHF. CDR3 nucleotide sequence: TGCAGCGTTGCGGACAGGAATAGCAATCAGCCCCAGCATTTT. The chain couples TRBV29-1 to TRBJ1-5, with 7 positions matching TRBD1. The CDR3 runs 14 residues. Germline CDR1 and CDR2: SQVTM and ANQGSEA. Losses at the gene ends were 4 bases for V and 0 bases for J; bases not matched to a gene: 3.

This clone was detected a few times. The rearrangement uses TRBV7-9 and TRBJ2-3, with D perhaps being TRBD1 or TRBD2 (5 bases each). CDR1 SEHNR and CDR2 FQNEAQ come from the germline V gene (reference sequence). The CDR3 sequence is 14 residues long. V lost 1 base to trimming and J lost 3 bases, with 8 bases between them. The CDR3 nucleotides read TGTGCCAGCAGCTTAGGTGAGGGGACAGATACGCAGTATTTT. Encoded protein: CASSLGEGTDTQYF.

The chain carries TRBV19 and TRBJ1-4; D is undetermined. CDR1 is LNHDA and CDR2 is SQIVND in the germline V gene (reference sequence). The V and J ends lost 2 bases and 3 bases respectively, with 7 bases between them. The CDR3 has 14 amino acids. DNA for the CDR3: TGTGCCAGTAGTATATACACAGCTAATGAAAAACTGTTTTTT. The encoded protein is CASSIYTANEKLFF.

This sequence joins TRBV10-3 and TRBJ2-3; D possibly corresponds to TRBD2 (6 bases). CDR3 length equals 16 residues. The germline V gene encodes CDR1 ENHRY and CDR2 SYGVKD. V was shortened by 4 bases and J by 2 bases, with 16 bases between the two germline ends. The chain's CDR3 is CAISGAERAYTDTQYF. Here the CDR3 DNA reads TGTGCCATCAGTGGGGCCGAGCGGGCTTACACAGATACGCAGTATTTT.

The CDR3 DNA reads TGTGCCATCAGTGAGTTTTGGGAAACCTACGAGCAGTACTTC. It encodes CAISEFWETYEQYF. This chain joins TRBV10-3 and TRBJ2-7; no firm D call. Between the trimmed V and J ends, which lost 1 base and 2 bases, there was a span of 9 bases. CDR1 and CDR2 (germline): ENHRY, SYGVKD. The CDR3 has 14 amino acids.

The chain links TRBV6-4 to TRBJ2-1; 10 bases are a match to TRBD2. The CDR3 has 18 amino acids. CDR1 is MRHNA, CDR2 SNTAGT, per germline. V trimming: 0 bases; J trimming: 3 bases; junction bases outside the gene matches: 8. CDR3 region: CASSDSPRVAGGYNEQFF. CDR3 DNA sequence: TGTGCCAGCAGTGACTCCCCCCGTGTAGCGGGGGGCTACAATGAGCAGTTCTTC.

This clone appeared once. This chain links TRBV11-2 with TRBJ2-7; 7 nucleotides line up with TRBD1. From germline, CDR1 is SGHAT and CDR2 FQNNGV. The CDR3 sequence is 17 residues long. The trim removed 0 bases at V and 2 bases at J, leaving 10 bases unmatched. CDR3 bases: TGTGCCAGCAGCTTAGATTCGGGGACAGTAAATACCTACGAGCAGTACTTC. Its protein is CASSLDSGTVNTYEQYF.